Each of the 5 T cell receptor beta chains below was sequenced from the same sample in a study of cytomegalovirus exposure and HLA in healthy donors. The PCR made use of 60 Vbeta and 13 Jbeta primers. Profiled with immunoSEQ multiplex PCR; TCRdb holds only in-frame clones, not every one. The sample has some 45,000 clones, about 72% seen once; the top ten hold 5% to 7.5%. The specimen sequenced was PBMCs. All receptors derive from a young man in good health and CMV-seronegative.

This clone was found once. The chain joins TRBV4-1 to TRBJ2-3, with 11 bases identical to TRBD2. Germline V gene data show CDR1 as MGHRA and CDR2 as YSYEKL. With V trimmed by 1 base and J by 5 bases, 5 bases remained unmatched. CDR3 length: 16 residues. This CDR3 reads CASSQVAGGPRDTQYF. Written as DNA, the CDR3 is TGCGCCAGCAGCCAAGTAGCGGGAGGGCCAAGAGATACGCAGTATTTT.

V usage is TRBV29-1 and J usage is TRBJ1-5, with D possibly TRBD1 on 6 matching bases. From germline, CDR1 is SQVTM and CDR2 ANQGSEA. Trimming took 6 bases from V and 1 from J, leaving 10 bases between them. This CDR3 has 13 residues. The CDR3 sequence: CSVTRGSNQPQHF. CDR3 coding DNA: TGCAGCGTCACCAGGGGAAGCAATCAGCCCCAGCATTTT.

The chain employs TRBV5-8 and TRBJ2-7; perhaps TRBD1 as D (6 bases). The CDR3 is 16 residues long. The germline gives CDR1 SGHTS, CDR2 YDEGEE. The ends were cut back, 4 bases at V and 4 bases at J, with 21 bases in the middle. This CDR3 is CASSALPQGLGYEQYF. Here the CDR3 DNA reads TGTGCCAGCAGCGCCCTACCACAGGGATTGGGTTACGAGCAGTACTTC.

The chain has TRBV18 and TRBJ1-4, with a possible D match to TRBD1 (6 bases). Trimming removed 3 bases at V and 7 bases at J, with 12 bases between. Germline V lookup: CDR1 KGHSH, CDR2 LQKENI. This CDR3 has 14 residues. This chain's CDR3 is CASSPNGTPEKLFF. The DNA for the CDR3 is TGTGCCAGCTCACCGAACGGGACACCTGAAAAACTGTTTTTT.

The chain carries TRBV7-6 and TRBJ2-7; D may be TRBD2 (6 bases). V was trimmed by 0 bases and J by 6 bases, leaving 12 bases between them. The V gene's germline CDR1 is SGHVS and CDR2 FNYEAQ. This CDR3 has 14 amino acids. CDR3 coding DNA: TGTGCCAGCAGCTTAGCGGGACTGGGGGGCGAGCAGTACTTC. It is translated as CASSLAGLGGEQYF.